In its sample, the clone carrying this T cell receptor (beta chain) was seen a few times. CD8+ and CD4+ T cells circulating in blood were sequenced for TCR beta. The multiple sclerosis control group was made up of treatment-naive patients with stable or active relapsing-remitting disease. It was negative isolation that provided the CD8+ and CD4+ T cells, whereas TEMRA cells were enriched by FACS. With random hexamers, about 0.45 to 1 ug RNA was reverse transcribed. The TCR beta CDR3 was amplified by immunoSEQ multiplex PCR across 54 Vbeta, 13 Jbeta. TCRdb fed the immunoSEQ multiplex PCR reads into MiXCR, producing one record per CDR3 protein. The sample includes about 300,000 distinct CDR3 sequences, 70% to 90% of them seen just once. The data are from a study of CD8 T cells in Susac syndrome. Germline V gives CDR1 SGHVS, CDR2 FNYEAQ. The CDR3 loop spans 14 amino acids. Unmatched junction bases numbered 4, after V lost 5 bases and J lost 5 bases.

Sequenced: CD8+ T cells from PBMCs. This chain links TRBV7-6 with TRBJ2-3; TRBD2 aligns across 10 bases. This clonotype originated in a human donor with multiple sclerosis. The CDR3 DNA follows: TGTGCCAGCAGCCGAGCGGGGGGGGTAGATACGCAGTATTTT. It is translated as CASSRAGGVDTQYF.